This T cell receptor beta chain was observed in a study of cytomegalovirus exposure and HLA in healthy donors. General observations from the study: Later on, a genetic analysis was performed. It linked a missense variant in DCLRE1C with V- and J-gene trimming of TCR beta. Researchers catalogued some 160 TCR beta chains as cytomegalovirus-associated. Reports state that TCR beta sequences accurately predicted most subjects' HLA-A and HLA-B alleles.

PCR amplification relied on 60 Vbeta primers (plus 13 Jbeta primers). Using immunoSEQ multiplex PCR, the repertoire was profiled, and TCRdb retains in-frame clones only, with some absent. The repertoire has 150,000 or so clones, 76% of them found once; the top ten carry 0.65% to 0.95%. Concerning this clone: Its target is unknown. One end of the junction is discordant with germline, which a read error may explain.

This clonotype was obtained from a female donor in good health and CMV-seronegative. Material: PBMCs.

CDR3: CASRSGTSGRVYNQQFF. The CDR3 coding sequence is TGTGCCAGCAGATCAGGGACTAGCGGGAGGGTTTACAATCAGCAGTTCTTC. This chain uses TRBV28 with TRBJ2-1; TRBD2 matches at 16 bases. Germline V gene sequence: CDR1 MDHEN, CDR2 SYDVKM. This CDR3 contains 17 residues.